This TCR beta chain is from a study of response to subunit inactivated influenza vaccine (dated by TCRdb to 2017 to 2018). In terms of the full investigation: To follow how T cells responded to a trivalent subunit inactivated influenza vaccine, the researchers relied on deep quantitative profiling of the T cell receptor repertoire.

This clonotype was detected only a few times. Its cognate antigen has yet to be identified. The input lacks base qualities; no much larger clone sits a single base away. The paper as a whole reports these results and caveats: The authors suggested that each seasonal influenza vaccination may recruit only a limited number of new T cells.

The library was built by means of RT-PCR. Instrument used: Illumina HiSeq 2500. Starting from the raw public reads, TCRdb applied fastp trimming at Q25, assembled clones with MiXCR and retained in-frame beta chains. Rows are unified per CDR3 protein, each entry keeping the most common DNA and genes. The sample table shows 630,000 or so distinct CDR3 sequences, and about a sixth are seen once. Around 10% of the sample goes to the ten largest clones. The receptor was isolated from a man aged 45-60 years who received an inactivated influenza vaccine. Donor details come from another sample of the same person, matched by shared clones. Here the sequenced sample was PBMCs from blood, taken about 13 days after vaccination.

The CDR3 protein sequence reads: CASSLVESSGANVLTF. The bases read TGTGCCAGCAGCTTGGTCGAGAGCTCTGGGGCCAACGTCCTGACTTTC. The chain employs TRBV5-6 and TRBJ2-6, with the D gene uncertain. Between the V and J ends, shortened by 0 bases and 0 bases respectively, the junction contains 7 bases. Per the germline V gene, SGHDT is the CDR1 and YYEEEE is the CDR2. Including the terminal cysteine and phenylalanine, the CDR3 comprises 16 residues. Only the CDR3 portion is preserved as DNA: 48 bases, with reading frame beginning at the first base.